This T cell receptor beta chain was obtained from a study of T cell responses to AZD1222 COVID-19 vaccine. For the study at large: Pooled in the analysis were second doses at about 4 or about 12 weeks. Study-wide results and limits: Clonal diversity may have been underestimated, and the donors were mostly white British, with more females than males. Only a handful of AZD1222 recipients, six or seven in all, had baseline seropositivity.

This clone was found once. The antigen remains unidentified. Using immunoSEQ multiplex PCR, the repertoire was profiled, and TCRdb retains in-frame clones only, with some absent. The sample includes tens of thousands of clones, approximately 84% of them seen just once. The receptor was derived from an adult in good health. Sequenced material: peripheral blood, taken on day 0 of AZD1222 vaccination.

The CDR3 here is CASSVGIANGGTDTQYF. As DNA, the CDR3 is TGTGCCAGCAGCGTAGGAATAGCGAACGGGGGCACAGATACGCAGTATTTT. This sequence joins TRBV9 and TRBJ2-3; weak D call: TRBD2 (5 bases). The V and J ends lost 0 bases and 1 base respectively, with 15 bases between them. The germline gives CDR1 SGDLS, CDR2 YYNGEE. This CDR3 has 17 residues.